This T cell receptor beta chain was sequenced for a study of early stage breast cancer tumors. Regarding the study as a whole: Compared with adjacent normal breast, tumors showed about 2.3-fold denser, more clonal T cells.

About this clone itself: No antigen is known for it.

V dropped 7 bases and J dropped 7; count of bases not matched to a gene: 11. This CDR3 region has 14 residues. Looked up from germline, CDR1 is LNHDA and CDR2 is SQIVND (reference sequence). Some clones are missing from TCRdb's copy, which holds only in-frame ones; the method was immunoSEQ multiplex PCR. The table includes about 25,000 clones, roughly 67% detected once. Sequenced input: breast tumor tissue. This TCR came from a person aged 60 to 70 with breast cancer. This rearrangement joins TRBV19 to TRBJ2-3; 7 nucleotides match TRBD2. CDR3 in amino acids: CASTHGRGRNTQYF. DNA of the CDR3: TGTGCCAGTACCCATGGGCGGGGGAGAAATACGCAGTATTTT.